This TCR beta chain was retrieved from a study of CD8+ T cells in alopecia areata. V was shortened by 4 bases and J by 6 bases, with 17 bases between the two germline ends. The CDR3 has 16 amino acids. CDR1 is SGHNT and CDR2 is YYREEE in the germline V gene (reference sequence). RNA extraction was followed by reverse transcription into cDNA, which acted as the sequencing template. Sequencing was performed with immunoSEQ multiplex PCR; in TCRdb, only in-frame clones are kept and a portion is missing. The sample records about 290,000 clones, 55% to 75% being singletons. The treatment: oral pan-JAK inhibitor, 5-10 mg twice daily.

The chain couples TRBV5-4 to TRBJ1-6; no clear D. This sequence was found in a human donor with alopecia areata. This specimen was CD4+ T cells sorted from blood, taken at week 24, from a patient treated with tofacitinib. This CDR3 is CASSGIGRGGNSPLHF. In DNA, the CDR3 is TGTGCCAGCAGCGGGATCGGACGTGGTGGTAATTCACCCCTCCACTTT. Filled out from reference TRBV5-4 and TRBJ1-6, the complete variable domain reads ETGVTQSPTHLIKTRGQQVTLRCSSQSGHNTVSWYQQALGQGPQFIFQYYREEENGRGNFPPRFSGLQFPNYSSELNVNALELDDSALYLCASSGIGRGGNSPLHFGNGTRLTVT.